Listed below are T cell receptor beta chains from one sample, sequenced in a study of T cell changes during pregnancy in multiple sclerosis. Profiled with immunoSEQ multiplex PCR; TCRdb holds only in-frame clones, not every one. The sample contains 100,000 or so clones, approximately 90% of which appear only once. Sequences were derived from peripheral blood, sampled after pregnancy. Receptors originate from a female donor with multiple sclerosis, enrolled in a pregnancy study. CDR3s include the opening cysteine and the closing phenylalanine or tryptophan. The D gene is left open where the match is weak. Clone size, where shown, is once, few, many, or a class for clones that have expanded.

j_gene | d_gene | abundance | v_gene | CDR3aa | CDR3nt
TRBJ2-1 | TRBD2 | NA | TRBV2 | CASSGLAGRNEQFF | TGTGCCAGCAGTGGACTAGCGGGCCGGAATGAGCAGTTCTTC
TRBJ2-2 | TRBD1 | NA | TRBV23-1 | CAIPDRSSGELFF | TGCGCTATACCGGACAGGTCCTCCGGGGAGCTGTTTTTT
TRBJ1-3 | NA | NA | TRBV7-8 | CASSLGLSSGNTIYF | TGTGCCAGCAGCTTGGGGCTGAGCTCTGGAAACACCATATATTTT
TRBJ1-1 | TRBD1 | NA | TRBV4-1 | CASSQERGHTEAFF | TGCGCCAGCAGCCAAGAAAGGGGGCACACTGAAGCTTTCTTT
TRBJ2-7 | NA | NA | TRBV27 | CASSLRQDQKLTYEQYF | TGTGCCAGCAGTTTAAGACAGGATCAAAAACTAACCTACGAGCAGTACTTC
TRBJ1-1 | TRBD1 | NA | TRBV27 | CASSLGQMNTEAFF | TGTGCCAGCAGTTTGGGACAGATGAACACTGAAGCTTTCTTT
TRBJ1-5 | TRBD1 | NA | TRBV27 | CASKPGQGPNQPQHF | TGTGCCAGCAAACCGGGACAGGGTCCGAATCAGCCCCAGCATTTT
TRBJ2-5 | TRBD2 | NA | TRBV10-3 | CASGLAEETQYF | TGTGCCAGCGGACTAGCGGAAGAGACCCAGTACTTC
TRBJ2-7 | NA | NA | TRBV6-6 | CASSSVGPYSYEQYF | TGTGCCAGCAGTTCCGTTGGGCCCTACTCCTACGAGCAGTACTTC
TRBJ1-4 | NA | NA | TRBV29-1 | CSVAPTGEKLFF | TGCAGCGTGGCCCCGACTGGGGAAAAACTGTTTTTT
TRBJ2-7 | NA | NA | TRBV5-1 | CASSLGGTAISYEQYF | TGCGCCAGCAGCTTAGGCGGGACAGCGATTTCCTACGAGCAGTACTTC
TRBJ2-7 | NA | NA | TRBV18 | CASSPAGGSYEQYF | TGTGCCAGCTCACCTGCCGGGGGTAGCTACGAGCAGTACTTC
TRBJ2-5 | TRBD2 | NA | TRBV19 | CASSLSGTSLETQYF | TGTGCCAGTAGTCTTTCCGGGACTAGCTTAGAGACCCAGTACTTC
TRBJ2-3 | NA | NA | TRBV2 | CATLGATDTQYF | TGTGCTACTTTGGGGGCCACAGATACGCAGTATTTT
TRBJ2-7 | TRBD2 | NA | TRBV11-1 | CASSLTSGGSSYEQYF | TGTGCCAGCAGCTTAACTAGCGGGGGAAGCTCCTACGAGCAGTACTTC
TRBJ1-3 | NA | NA | TRBV10-3 | CALPPDTIYF | TGTGCCCTTCCCCCGGACACCATATATTTT
TRBJ2-3 | TRBD2 | NA | TRBV11-2 | CASSFTSGGFPDTQYF | TGTGCCAGCAGCTTTACTAGCGGGGGGTTCCCAGATACGCAGTATTTT
TRBJ1-3 | NA | once | TRBV6-1 | CASSFPRGSGNTIYF | TGTGCCAGCAGTTTTCCCAGGGGCTCTGGAAACACCATATATTTT
TRBJ1-4 | NA | NA | TRBV4-2 | CASSQNPDFNEKLFF | TGTGCCAGCAGCCAAAACCCGGACTTTAATGAAAAACTGTTTTTT
TRBJ1-2 | TRBD1 | NA | TRBV4-1 | CASSQAGQGVEGYTF | TGCGCCAGCAGCCAAGCCGGACAGGGGGTAGAGGGCTACACCTTC
TRBJ2-7 | NA | NA | TRBV6-5 | CASSYDSTDSYEQYF | TGTGCCAGCAGTTACGACAGCACTGACTCTTACGAGCAGTACTTC
TRBJ1-1 | TRBD1 | NA | TRBV30 | CAWGTGSYYTEAFF | TGTGCCTGGGGGACAGGGTCTTATTACACTGAAGCTTTCTTT
TRBJ1-2 | NA | NA | TRBV30 | CAWRWGVSYGYTF | TGTGCCTGGAGATGGGGGGTGAGCTATGGCTACACCTTC
TRBJ2-1 | TRBD2 | NA | TRBV7-3 | CASSLSGGADNEQFF | TGTGCCAGCAGCCTTAGCGGGGGGGCCGACAATGAGCAGTTCTTC
TRBJ1-2 | NA | NA | TRBV6-5 | CASSYPEGGGYTF | TGTGCCAGCAGTTACCCAGAGGGTGGTGGCTACACCTTC
TRBJ2-7 | TRBD2 | NA | TRBV30 | CAWSGLLFQTSGGLYEQYF | TGTGCCTGGAGTGGACTTTTGTTCCAGACTAGCGGGGGGTTATACGAGCAGTACTTC
TRBJ2-1 | NA | NA | TRBV15 | CATSRPTGEQFF | TGTGCCACCAGCAGGCCGACGGGGGAGCAGTTCTTC
TRBJ2-1 | TRBD2 | NA | TRBV19 | CASSIGGDSYNEQFF | TGTGCCAGTAGTATTGGGGGGGATTCCTACAATGAGCAGTTCTTC
TRBJ2-3 | NA | NA | TRBV6-1 | CASSDGLSTDTQYF | TGTGCCAGCAGTGATGGACTGAGCACAGATACGCAGTATTTT
TRBJ2-2 | TRBD2 | NA | TRBV5-1 | CASSPTSGDTGELFF | TGCGCCAGCAGCCCCACTAGCGGAGACACCGGGGAGCTGTTTTTT
TRBJ2-7 | TRBD2 | NA | TRBV7-3 | CASSLMGGQGVYEQYF | TGTGCCAGCAGCTTAATGGGAGGGCAGGGAGTCTACGAGCAGTACTTC
TRBJ2-7 | TRBD1 | NA | TRBV27 | CASSSQWDRSYEQYF | TGTGCCAGCAGTTCCCAGTGGGACAGATCCTACGAGCAGTACTTC
TRBJ1-5 | NA | NA | TRBV30 | CAWSVGGASNQPQHF | TGTGCCTGGAGTGTCGGGGGGGCGAGCAATCAGCCCCAGCATTTT